This T cell receptor (beta chain) derives from a study of CD8+CD57+ T cells in acquired aplastic anemia. General study findings and limits: Sharing between patients and controls was observed for twenty-nine CD8+ CDR3 sequences.

Profiling of TCR beta VDJ combinations and CDR3 sequences used genomic DNA as template. TCRdb reprocessed the reads via MiXCR and lists one record per CDR3 protein. The sample lists 250,000 to 300,000 distinct CDR3 sequences; approximately 56% were seen once. Trimming took 3 bases from V and 8 from J, leaving 13 bases between them. The CDR3 length is 13 residues. Germline assignment: CDR1 SQVTM and CDR2 ANQGSEA. In regard to this clonotype: The antigen is undetermined.

Input material: sorted CD4+, CD8+, or CD8+CD57+ T cells (not recorded which) from PBMCs. The V and J genes are TRBV29-1 and TRBJ1-4; D unresolved. The TCR originated in a human donor with severe aplastic anemia or a healthy control (not recorded which). DNA for the CDR3: TGCAGCGTTGAGTTTGAGTTTGGCGAAAAACTGTTTTTT. Residues: CSVEFEFGEKLFF. Based on the CDR3 plus reference TRBV29-1 and TRBJ1-4, the full variable domain is SAVISQKPSRDICQRGTSLTIQCQVDSQVTMMFWYRQQPGQSLTLIATANQGSEATYESGFVIDKFPISRPNLTFSTLTVSNMSPEDSSIYLCSVEFEFGEKLFFGSGTQLSVL.